Included here is one T cell receptor (beta chain) sequence, with context. What it recognizes is unknown. The data were obtained in a study of CD8 T cells in Susac syndrome. Overall study results and limits: The study's TCR sequencing and HLA analysis drew on a certain number of individuals. That number was acknowledged as relatively small.

A quantity of roughly 0.5 to 1 ug RNA underwent reverse transcription using random hexamers. TCRdb re-called the immunoSEQ multiplex PCR reads with MiXCR, one entry per CDR3 protein. The profile covers 150,000 or so distinct CDR3 sequences, with about 96% appearing a single time and around 0.13% taken by the ten largest. Looked up from germline, CDR1 is SGHTA and CDR2 is FQGTGA. V was trimmed by 0 bases and J by 4 bases, leaving 7 bases between them. The CDR3 loop spans 15 amino acids. CD8+ and CD4+ T cells from blood underwent TCR beta sequencing, which was carried out in a high-throughput format. Negative isolation yielded CD4+ and CD8+ T cells, and FACS enriched TEMRA cells.

The sample taken for sequencing was CD4+ T cells from PBMCs. This sequence was found in a human donor with Susac syndrome. V gene TRBV7-3 combines with J gene TRBJ2-6; D possibly matches TRBD1 or TRBD2 (5 bases each). CDR3 in DNA: TGTGCCAGCAGCTTAACGGGGGAAGGGGCCAACGTCCTGACTTTC. This gives the protein CASSLTGEGANVLTF.